The 8 T cell receptor beta chains reported below all come from one sample, sequenced in a study of T cell repertoires in cytomegalovirus infection. Antigens of these TCRs are unknown. Each CDR3 protein is one row after TCRdb ran MiXCR on the reads. The sample shows approximately 910,000 distinct CDR3 sequences, about a third of them seen only once. The sequences come from cultured CD8+ T cells from PBMCs, collected from culture after CMV antigen stimulation. The receptors originated from a human donor in good health (CMV status not recorded). Some clones in this sample may be carry-over from other donors' samples.

Only a few counts were recorded for this clonotype. The J gene is TRBJ1-5, the V gene TRBV6-6; TRBD1 is a possible D gene (6 bases). V dropped 7 bases and J dropped 0 bases, with 22 bases sitting between them. The CDR3 spans 18 residues. CDR1 and CDR2 from the germline V gene are MNHNY and SVGAGI (reference sequence). DNA for the CDR3: TGTGCCAGCAATGAATTCGGAACAGGGCAAAATAGCAATCAGCCCCAGCATTTT. It specifies CASNEFGTGQNSNQPQHF.

The gene calls are TRBV7-6 and TRBJ2-5, with unresolved D. Trimming shortened V by 6 bases and J by 4 bases, and 21 bases separated the two germline ends. This CDR3 is built from 16 residues. Per germline, CDR1 SGHVS and CDR2 FNYEAQ. The CDR3 loop is CASRLPGPSTRETQYF. CDR3 DNA: TGTGCCAGCAGGCTACCGGGCCCCTCAACCCGAGAGACCCAGTACTTC.

This clonotype was seen more than once but under ten times. V gene TRBV7-6 combines with J gene TRBJ2-7; D is possibly TRBD1 or TRBD2 (5 bases each). CDR3 length: 16 amino acids. From germline, CDR1 is SGHVS and CDR2 FNYEAQ. With 5 bases removed from V and 4 bases from J, the gap between germline ends came to 21 bases. CDR3 residues: CASSPPTGQGRYEQYF. The CDR3 nucleotides read TGTGCCAGCAGCCCCCCTACAGGTCAGGGACGATACGAGCAGTACTTC. Based on the CDR3 plus reference TRBV7-6 and TRBJ2-7, the full variable domain is GAGVSQSPRYKVTKRGQDVALRCDPISGHVSLYWYRQALGQGPEFLTYFNYEAQQDKSGLPNDRFSAERPEGSISTLTIQRTEQRDSAMYRCASSPPTGQGRYEQYFGPGTRLTVT.

V gene TRBV12-3 or TRBV12-4 combines with J gene TRBJ2-3, with TRBD1 identical over 7 bases. This CDR3 spans 14 amino acids. Germline trimming cut 6 bases from V and 1 base from J; bases unmatched to any gene: 4. In nucleotides, the CDR3 is TGTGCCAGCAGCCGGACAGGCCGCACAGATACGCAGTATTTT. Translated, it gives CASSRTGRTDTQYF.

This clonotype was recorded only once. The rearrangement uses TRBV12-3 or TRBV12-4 and TRBJ1-2, with 7 positions matching TRBD1. The CDR3 is 12 residues long. Trimming cost V 6 bases and J 6 bases; bases outside gene matches: 4. The DNA for the CDR3 is TGTGCCAGCAGGGGGACAGTTAATGGCTACACCTTC. Protein sequence: CASRGTVNGYTF.

The V and J genes are TRBV7-2 and TRBJ2-7; D may be TRBD1 (6 bases). This CDR3 is 15 amino acids long. Trimming pared 5 bases from V and 0 bases from J, leaving 14 bases between. Germline CDR1 SGHTA, CDR2 FQGNSA. The CDR3 spells CASSPGIGGSYEQYV. Written as DNA, the CDR3 is TGTGCCAGCAGCCCTGGTATAGGGGGCTCCTACGAGCAGTACGTC.

There are a few counts of this clonotype. The chain uses TRBV6-6 and TRBJ1-2; no definite D call. V shed 0 bases and J shed 7 bases, with 9 bases lying between them. CDR1 and CDR2 from the germline V gene are MNHNY and SVGAGI (reference sequence). The CDR3 contains 13 residues. For the CDR3, the DNA is TGTGCCAGCAGTTACTCTGGTGATTTTGGCTACACCTTC. It codes for CASSYSGDFGYTF.

This clonotype was counted ten times or more. The CDR3 here is CASRSNQAGTQETQYF. CDR3 nucleotides: TGTGCCAGCAGATCTAACCAAGCAGGGACCCAAGAGACCCAGTACTTC. The chain has TRBV7-9 and TRBJ2-5; perhaps D is TRBD1 or TRBD2 (5 bases each). Trimming shortened V by 6 bases and J by 1 base, and 18 bases separated the two germline ends. CDR1 is SEHNR, CDR2 FQNEAQ, per germline (reference sequence). The CDR3 loop spans 16 amino acids.